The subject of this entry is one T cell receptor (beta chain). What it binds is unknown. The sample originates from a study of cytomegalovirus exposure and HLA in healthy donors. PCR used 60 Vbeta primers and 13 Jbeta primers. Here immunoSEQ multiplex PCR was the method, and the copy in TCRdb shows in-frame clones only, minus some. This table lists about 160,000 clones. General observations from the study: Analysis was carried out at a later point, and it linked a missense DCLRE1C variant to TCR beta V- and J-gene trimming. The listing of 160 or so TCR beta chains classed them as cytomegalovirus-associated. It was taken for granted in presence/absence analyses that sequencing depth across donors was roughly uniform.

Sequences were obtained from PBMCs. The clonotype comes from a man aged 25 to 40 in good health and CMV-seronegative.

The CDR3 is CASSPDSGNEQFF. The CDR3 region has the DNA TGCGCCAGCAGTCCTGATTCGGGGAATGAGCAGTTCTTC. The chain uses TRBV5-1 and TRBJ2-1; D may be TRBD2 (5 bases). Germline CDR1 is SGHRS and CDR2 is YFSETQ. The CDR3 extends over 13 amino acids. Trimming shortened V by 5 bases and J by 7 bases, and 13 bases separated the two germline ends.